This T cell receptor beta chain derives from a study of T-cell memory formation after mild COVID-19 (dated by TCRdb to about 2021). Background on the whole study: TCR sequence clusters from the two donors were largely donor specific. Two young, previously healthy adult volunteers, one female and one male, were included in the cohort. T-cell clones expanding and contracting after mild COVID-19 in a couple of donors were tracked by longitudinal TCRalpha and TCRbeta repertoire sequencing.

Trimming costs V 5 bases and J 7 bases, and their ends lie 15 bases apart. For CDR1 and CDR2, the germline V gene lists SGHTA and FQGNSA. Counted from cysteine to phenylalanine, this CDR3 has 14 amino acids. The retained sequence is limited to the CDR3, 42 bases, with the frame set at the first base. The sequencer listed for this sample is Illumina NovaSeq 6000. cDNA libraries for TCRalpha and TCRbeta were prepared by 5'RACE using constant-segment primers, with sample barcodes and unique molecular identifiers added. Trizol reagent was used to extract RNA from every sample. Library amplification was performed in two PCR steps, and a second sample barcode and Illumina TruSeq adapters were introduced in the second step. Sequencing of libraries was performed on an Illumina NovaSeq with 2 x 150 bp paired-end reads. On the authors' methods: Demultiplexing of reads and collapsing into UMI-guided consensus sequences were performed with migec v1.2.7. Using mixcr v2.1.11, UMI consensuses were aligned to TRA and TRB V and J templates and then assembled into clonotypes. Expanded or contracted clonotypes were those called significant by both edgeR and NoisET, with noise models trained on biological replicates. For edgeR calls, the thresholds were a false discovery rate-adjusted p below 0.01 and a log2 fold-change of 1. As an exploratory analysis of dynamics, max-normalized trajectories of the 1000 most abundant clonotypes were examined by PCA with hierarchical clustering. Separately sequenced CD4+ and CD8+ repertoires were used to assign a CD4 or CD8 phenotype to each responding clone. TCRdb reworked the public reads: Q25 trimming with fastp, MiXCR clone assembly, productive beta chains retained. Here each entry gathers all rows of one CDR3 protein and keeps the most common genes and DNA. The V and J calls and clone size come from TCRdb's table, not from the authors' own analysis. The sample data list 190,000 or so distinct CDR3 sequences, and around a fifth of these were observed just once. Together, the top ten hold 20% to 25% of the sample.

This clonotype was observed at least ten times. The specificity of this receptor is unknown. Base-call qualities are not available, and no considerably larger clone is one nucleotide away. The investigation overall reported the following: Some responding clones were found in pre-infection memory, which suggests that pre-existing cross-reactive memory T cells took part in the SARS-CoV-2 response. The second-wave clones that peaked on day 37 were not confirmed to be SARS-CoV-2 specific. Contracting CD4+ clones appeared mostly in the CM and EM memory subsets, whereas CD8+ clones were enriched in EMRA. The study covered only a couple of mild cases, and larger cohorts including severe cases with pre-infection samples were considered necessary. Balanced CD4/CD8 phenotypes were observed for clones contracting from day 15 to 85, whereas a bias towards CD4+ was observed for a second wave of clones expanding from day 15 to 37.

PBMCs were isolated by Ficoll-Paque density gradient centrifugation. This receptor was identified in an adult woman who had mild COVID-19 (a few samples of this study predate the infection). The sample titles of this study are shuffled in the database, so cell type and time point are left out; the donor was told from shared clones. This sequence uses TRBV7-2 and TRBJ1-5; there is no confident call for the D gene. Sample: PBMCs or a T cell subset sorted from them (not recorded which). The CDR3 region: CASSLSPEWQPQHF. The nucleotides read TGTGCCAGCAGCCTCAGCCCGGAATGGCAGCCCCAGCATTTT. Here the CDR3 is joined to the reference TRBV7-2 and TRBJ1-5 genes, and the full variable domain is: GAGVSQSPSNKVTEKGKDVELRCDPISGHTALYWYRQSLGQGLEFLIYFQGNSAPDKSGLPSDRFSAERTGGSVSTLTIQRTQQEDSAVYLCASSLSPEWQPQHFGDGTRLSIL.